This entry lists 4 T cell receptor beta chains sequenced from one sample in a study of CD4+ T cells in melanoma. Sequencing used immunoSEQ multiplex PCR; TCRdb keeps in-frame clones, though not all of them. This table has about 14,000 clones, 70% appearing once. The sample taken for sequencing was cells from a culture (not recorded whether cultured in vitro). The receptors come from a human donor with melanoma.

V gene TRBV5-1 combines with J gene TRBJ1-1; no clear D. Deletions cut 0 bases from V and 0 bases from J, with 6 bases between. The CDR3 totals 14 residues. Per germline, CDR1 SGHRS and CDR2 YFSETQ. The CDR3 region is CASSLDGMNTEAFF. CDR3 DNA sequence: TGCGCCAGCAGCTTGGACGGGATGAACACTGAAGCTTTCTTT.

This clone was found a few times. V gene TRBV2 combines with J gene TRBJ2-7; no clear D. CDR3 length: 13 amino acids. Germline values: CDR1 SNHLY, CDR2 FYNNEI. The V end was cut by 7 bases, the J end by 1 base, with 11 bases between. In DNA, the CDR3 is TGTGCCAGCACCATCCCGTTATCCTACGAGCAGTACTTC. Translating gives CASTIPLSYEQYF.

Turning to this clone: Other DNA sequences in this specimen translate into the identical CDR3. The CDR3 here is CATNRDSIGNEQFF. Written as DNA, the CDR3 is TGTGCCACCAACCGGGACTCTATCGGGAATGAGCAGTTCTTC. The chain joins TRBV2 to TRBJ2-1; perhaps TRBD2 as D (6 bases). This CDR3 spans 14 amino acids. Trimming cost V 10 bases and J 7 bases, with 20 bases left between them. CDR1 is SNHLY, CDR2 FYNNEI, per germline.

The chain is built from TRBV5-1 and TRBJ1-1; maybe TRBD1 (6 bases). The CDR3 is made up of 15 amino acids. The ends were cut back, 2 bases at V and 8 bases at J, with 19 bases in the middle. Germline loops: CDR1 SGHRS, CDR2 YFSETQ. The CDR3 region is CASSLTGFGGLEAFF. The CDR3 region has the DNA TGCGCCAGCAGCTTAACAGGGTTCGGGGGCCTCGAAGCTTTCTTT.